This record looks at one TCR beta chain sequence and its context. PCR primers comprised 60 Vbeta and 13 Jbeta primers. Profiling relied on immunoSEQ multiplex PCR, and the TCRdb table lists in-frame clones only, not all of them. Altogether 110,000 to 150,000 clones are present, more than 70% being singletons, with the ten largest covering 4% to 6%. V was cut by 5 bases and J by 3 bases, with 11 bases left in between. The germline CDR1 and CDR2 sequences are SGHVS and FQNEAQ. The CDR3 totals 14 residues. These data are taken from a study of cytomegalovirus exposure and HLA in healthy donors. Sequences were obtained from PBMCs. The receptor comes from a woman between 50 and 59 years old in good health and CMV-seronegative. The rearrangement links TRBV7-8 to TRBJ1-5, with D perhaps matching TRBD1 (5 bases). The CDR3 bases are TGTGCCAGCAGCGTTGACAGCGCCAATCAGCCCCAGCATTTT. Translating it yields CASSVDSANQPQHF.